This T cell receptor beta chain stems from a study of cytomegalovirus exposure and HLA in healthy donors. Across the study: The same platform as the roughly 630 first-cohort repertoires was used for the 90 to 150 validation repertoires, a later analysis reported.

With regard to this clone: Its antigen is undetermined.

Study observations and caveats: Both high specificity and high sensitivity reportedly marked the classifier's diagnosis of cytomegalovirus status. It was found in a later analysis that first-cohort TCR clusters tended to co-occur in the 100 to 150 validation repertoires.

The CDR3 is 14 residues long. V lost 6 bases, J lost 0 bases, and 12 bases lay in between. Per the germline V gene, CDR1 is MDHEN and CDR2 is SYDVKM. Assay used: immunoSEQ multiplex PCR; TCRdb lists only in-frame clones, some missing. The sample lists under 130,000 clones, approximately 86% occurring once. This rearrangement joins TRBV28 to TRBJ2-7, with a possible D match to TRBD2 (6 bases). Sequences were obtained from PBMCs. The sequence was obtained from a woman younger than 35 in good health and CMV-seropositive. In nucleotides, the CDR3 is TGTGCCAGCAGCCCTCCGGGACTCTCCTACGAGCAGTACTTC. Translation: CASSPPGLSYEQYF. Full variable domain (outside the CDR3, taken from reference TRBV28 and TRBJ2-7): DVKVTQSSRYLVKRTGEKVFLECVQDMDHENMFWYRQDPGLGLRLIYFSYDVKMKEKGDIPEGYSVSREKKERFSLILESASTNQTSMYLCASSPPGLSYEQYFGPGTRLTVT.